Listed below are T cell receptor beta chains from one sample, sequenced in a study of blood T cell repertoires in COVID-19. The protocol was immunoSEQ multiplex PCR, while the TCRdb copy is restricted to in-frame clones and leaves out a portion. The sample has nearly 60,000 clones, approximately 81% seen once; the top ten hold roughly 5%. Material for sequencing was peripheral blood. The receptors derive from a man aged 35 to 55 with active COVID-19. CDR3s include the opening cysteine and the closing phenylalanine or tryptophan. A D gene is named only where the DNA matches it firmly. Rows may omit the clone size; those that give it use once, few, many or a size class.

TRBV28	.	TRBJ1-2	medium-sized	TGTGCCAGCGGCGGATATGGCTACACCTTC	CASGGYGYTF
TRBV18	.	TRBJ2-1	once	TGTGCCAGCTCACCACCGAGTTTAGGTTTTCGTACTAAGACCAATGAGCAGTTCTTC	CASSPPSLGFRTKTNEQFF
TRBV9	.	TRBJ2-2	once	TGTGCCAGCAGCGTCTACCGAGAGACCGGGGAGCTGTTTTTT	CASSVYRETGELFF
TRBV7-2	TRBD2	TRBJ2-1	.	TGTGCCAGCAGCTTAGCGTCTAGCGGCTATGAGCAGTTCTTC	CASSLASSGYEQFF
TRBV5-4	.	TRBJ1-1	.	TGTGCCACCCGACAGCTGAACACTGAAGCTTTCTTT	CATRQLNTEAFF
TRBV7-3	TRBD1	TRBJ2-7	few	TGTGCCAGCAGTTTCGGACAGGGGGATACGAACGAGCAGTACTTC	CASSFGQGDTNEQYF
TRBV7-6	.	TRBJ2-3	.	TGTGCCAGCAGCTCCAAGCGGCATTCAGATACGCAGTATTTT	CASSSKRHSDTQYF
TRBV28	TRBD1	TRBJ1-2	.	TGTGCCAGCAGGATCGGGGGCAGGGGGGTTTATGGCTACACCTTC	CASRIGGRGVYGYTF
TRBV20-1	.	TRBJ2-7	once	TGCAGTGCTAGTCTCCCGGGGAGGTACGAGCAGTACTTC	CSASLPGRYEQYF
TRBV4-2	.	TRBJ2-7	.	TGTGCCAGCAGCCGAGAAGACAGGTCCTACGAGCAGTACTTC	CASSREDRSYEQYF
TRBV14	TRBD1	TRBJ1-2	.	TGTGCCAGCAGCCAAGGACAGGGGGATTTTTGGAATGGCTACACCTTC	CASSQGQGDFWNGYTF
TRBV18	.	TRBJ2-5	.	TGTGCCAGCTCACCGCGGACAAGGGGCAGGGGACCTCTAACCGGCACCCAAGAGACCCAGTACTTC	CASSPRTRGRGPLTGTQETQYF
TRBV5-5	TRBD2	TRBJ2-7	.	TGTGCCAGCAGAACCGGGACTAGCGGGACGATCTACGAGCAGTACTTC	CASRTGTSGTIYEQYF
TRBV24-1	.	TRBJ2-7	.	TGTGCCACCGGTGACCGGACTCTTCCCTGGGAGCAGTACTTC	CATGDRTLPWEQYF
TRBV19	.	TRBJ1-5	.	TGTGCCAGTAGTATAGTATTCACTGATAATCAGCCCCAGCATTTT	CASSIVFTDNQPQHF
TRBV9	TRBD2	TRBJ2-2	.	TGTGCCAGCAGCTCGGGACTAGCGGGAGGCCTCGAAGTTCTGTTTTTT	CASSSGLAGGLEVLFF
TRBV7-3	.	TRBJ1-1	.	TGTGCCAGCAGTCCGGAAGGGGACACTGAAGCTTTCTTT	CASSPEGDTEAFF
TRBV10-3	.	TRBJ1-1	.	TGTGCCATCAGTGAGCGAAATCGGGACACTGAAGCTTTCTTT	CAISERNRDTEAFF
TRBV18	.	TRBJ1-5	.	TGTGCCAGCTCACCCCAGGGAACTAGCAATCAGCCCCAGCATTTT	CASSPQGTSNQPQHF
TRBV27	TRBD1	TRBJ1-5	.	TGTGCCAGCAGCCCAGGACAGGGGCGACAGCCCCAGCATTTT	CASSPGQGRQPQHF
TRBV6-6	.	TRBJ2-5	.	TGTGCCAGCAAGTCGACAGGCGGGGAGACCCAGTACTTC	CASKSTGGETQYF
TRBV19	TRBD2	TRBJ2-7	.	TGTGCCAGTAGTCCGGGACTAGCGAACGACGAGCAGTACTTC	CASSPGLANDEQYF
TRBV27	TRBD1	TRBJ2-5	.	TGTGCCAGCAGTTTAGGGACAGGGGGTGAGACCCAGTACTTC	CASSLGTGGETQYF
TRBV24-1	TRBD1	TRBJ1-2	.	TGTGCCACCAGTCTAGGGACAGGGGGCCGGGATGGCTACACCTTC	CATSLGTGGRDGYTF
TRBV24-1	TRBD2	TRBJ2-1	.	TGTGCCACCAGTACCCCCGACCGAACTAGCGGGAGTCGCTTGAATGAGCAGTTCTTC	CATSTPDRTSGSRLNEQFF
TRBV10-3	.	TRBJ1-1	.	TGTGCCATTTCCCTTGGGGGAGGGACCACTGAAGCTTTCTTT	CAISLGGGTTEAFF
TRBV3-1/TRBV3-2	.	TRBJ2-5	.	TGTGCCAGCAGCCAACTCCCCGGGGGGCAGTCCCAGTACTTC	CASSQLPGGQSQYF
TRBV30	.	TRBJ1-6	.	TGTGCCTGGACCTCTACAATAACGACCGGGGAGGGGGGGACCTATAATTCACCCCTCCACTTT	CAWTSTITTGEGGTYNSPLHF
TRBV27	TRBD2	TRBJ2-1	.	TGTGCCAGCAGTTTTTCCGGGACTACGAGCTCCTACAATGAGCAGTTCTTC	CASSFSGTTSSYNEQFF